This is a list of T cell receptor beta chains from one sample in a study of T cell responses to AZD1222 COVID-19 vaccine. The table came from immunoSEQ multiplex PCR; TCRdb's copy has only in-frame clones and leaves some out. The data hold under 200,000 clones, with around nine tenths observed a single time. This sample comprised peripheral blood, obtained 28 days after the second AZD1222 dose. Receptors were obtained from an adult who received the AZD1222 COVID-19 vaccine. CDR3s include the opening cysteine and the closing phenylalanine or tryptophan. The D gene is left open where the match is weak. Size tells how often a clone was seen (once, few, many) or the class of an expanded clone, and some rows leave it out.

V gene: TRBV10-3
J gene: TRBJ1-3
D gene: .
clone size: few
CDR3 protein: CAISESTRNTIYF
CDR3 DNA: TGTGCCATCAGTGAGTCTACCAGGAACACCATATATTTT

V gene: TRBV2
J gene: TRBJ1-2
D gene: .
clone size: .
CDR3 protein: CASSPYSWGADGYTF
CDR3 DNA: TGTGCCAGCAGTCCCTACTCCTGGGGGGCAGATGGCTACACCTTC

V gene: TRBV19
J gene: TRBJ1-1
D gene: .
clone size: .
CDR3 protein: CATNPGGGSMNTEAFF
CDR3 DNA: TGTGCCACTAATCCCGGGGGGGGCTCCATGAACACTGAAGCTTTCTTT

V gene: TRBV5-1
J gene: TRBJ2-1
D gene: TRBD2
clone size: .
CDR3 protein: CASSFSLAGGINEQFF
CDR3 DNA: TGCGCCAGCAGCTTCTCCCTAGCGGGGGGGATAAATGAGCAGTTCTTC

V gene: TRBV20-1
J gene: TRBJ1-1
D gene: .
clone size: once
CDR3 protein: CSASRGGDTEAFF
CDR3 DNA: TGCAGTGCTAGTAGAGGGGGGGACACTGAAGCTTTCTTT

V gene: TRBV7-9
J gene: TRBJ1-5
D gene: .
clone size: .
CDR3 protein: CASSLGNQPQHF
CDR3 DNA: TGTGCCAGCAGCTTGGGGAATCAGCCCCAGCATTTT

V gene: TRBV27
J gene: TRBJ1-5
D gene: TRBD1
clone size: .
CDR3 protein: CASRLTGVNQPQHF
CDR3 DNA: TGTGCCAGCAGACTGACAGGGGTCAATCAGCCCCAGCATTTT

V gene: TRBV3-1/TRBV3-2
J gene: TRBJ2-2
D gene: TRBD1
clone size: .
CDR3 protein: CASSHRAGTGGTGELFF
CDR3 DNA: TGTGCCAGCAGCCACCGGGCCGGGACAGGGGGCACCGGGGAGCTGTTTTTT

V gene: TRBV20-1
J gene: TRBJ2-4
D gene: .
clone size: .
CDR3 protein: CSASESGNRGNIQYF
CDR3 DNA: TGCAGTGCTAGTGAATCTGGGAATCGGGGAAACATTCAGTACTTC

V gene: TRBV7-9
J gene: TRBJ1-1
D gene: .
clone size: .
CDR3 protein: CASVGAAAFF
CDR3 DNA: TGTGCCAGCGTCGGCGCGGCAGCTTTCTTT

V gene: TRBV18
J gene: TRBJ1-1
D gene: .
clone size: .
CDR3 protein: CASSSTPLDRQTMNTEAFF
CDR3 DNA: TGTGCCAGCTCCTCTACACCGTTAGATCGACAGACCATGAACACTGAAGCTTTCTTT

V gene: TRBV5-1
J gene: TRBJ2-1
D gene: .
clone size: .
CDR3 protein: CASSYTRTVHNEQFF
CDR3 DNA: TGCGCCAGCAGCTATACCCGGACTGTACACAATGAGCAGTTCTTC

V gene: TRBV4-3
J gene: TRBJ2-1
D gene: TRBD1
clone size: .
CDR3 protein: CASSQEWDSSYNEQFF
CDR3 DNA: TGCGCCAGCAGCCAAGAGTGGGACAGCTCCTACAATGAGCAGTTCTTC

V gene: TRBV7-3
J gene: TRBJ2-3
D gene: TRBD1
clone size: .
CDR3 protein: CASSSTGGEGDTQYF
CDR3 DNA: TGTGCCAGCAGCTCCACAGGGGGCGAGGGGGATACGCAGTATTTT

V gene: TRBV6-5
J gene: TRBJ1-1
D gene: .
clone size: few
CDR3 protein: CASGWEGYTEAFF
CDR3 DNA: TGTGCCAGCGGGTGGGAAGGGTACACTGAAGCTTTCTTT

V gene: TRBV28
J gene: TRBJ1-6
D gene: TRBD1
clone size: once
CDR3 protein: CASSGTGGPVNSPLHF
CDR3 DNA: TGTGCCAGCAGTGGGACAGGGGGCCCTGTCAATTCACCCCTCCACTTT

V gene: TRBV24-1
J gene: TRBJ2-1
D gene: TRBD1
clone size: once
CDR3 protein: CATSEGQGRVNEQFF
CDR3 DNA: TGTGCCACCAGTGAGGGACAGGGGAGGGTCAATGAGCAGTTCTTC

V gene: TRBV9
J gene: TRBJ2-2
D gene: .
clone size: .
CDR3 protein: CASSLGLDSGELFF
CDR3 DNA: TGTGCCAGCAGCCTTGGTCTCGACAGCGGGGAGCTGTTTTTT

V gene: TRBV14
J gene: TRBJ2-1
D gene: .
clone size: .
CDR3 protein: CASSLTKEGPNEQFF
CDR3 DNA: TGTGCCAGCAGCTTAACCAAGGAGGGGCCCAATGAGCAGTTCTTC

V gene: TRBV6-1
J gene: TRBJ2-3
D gene: .
clone size: .
CDR3 protein: CASSDGVIGTDTQYF
CDR3 DNA: TGTGCCAGCAGTGATGGGGTAATAGGCACAGATACGCAGTATTTT

V gene: TRBV10-3
J gene: TRBJ2-7
D gene: .
clone size: .
CDR3 protein: CAISDGSGASYEQYF
CDR3 DNA: TGTGCCATCAGTGATGGGTCCGGGGCCTCCTACGAGCAGTACTTC

V gene: TRBV15
J gene: TRBJ1-6
D gene: .
clone size: .
CDR3 protein: CATSRDLGNSPLHF
CDR3 DNA: TGTGCCACCAGCAGAGATCTGGGGAATTCACCCCTCCACTTT

V gene: TRBV3-1/TRBV3-2
J gene: TRBJ1-5
D gene: .
clone size: .
CDR3 protein: CASSVRGGQPQHF
CDR3 DNA: TGTGCCAGCAGTGTCCGGGGAGGTCAGCCCCAGCATTTT

V gene: TRBV6-6
J gene: TRBJ2-5
D gene: TRBD2
clone size: .
CDR3 protein: CASSPFPSGGQETQYF
CDR3 DNA: TGTGCCAGCAGCCCTTTCCCTAGCGGGGGTCAAGAGACCCAGTACTTC

V gene: TRBV19
J gene: TRBJ1-6
D gene: .
clone size: .
CDR3 protein: CASSILSSRSSYNSPLHF
CDR3 DNA: TGTGCCAGTAGTATTTTATCGTCTAGAAGCTCCTATAATTCACCCCTCCACTTT

V gene: TRBV7-2
J gene: TRBJ2-3
D gene: TRBD2
clone size: .
CDR3 protein: CASSLVRGGAIGTDTQYF
CDR3 DNA: TGTGCCAGCAGCCTAGTCCGGGGGGGGGCGATAGGCACAGATACGCAGTATTTT

V gene: TRBV30
J gene: TRBJ2-7
D gene: .
clone size: few
CDR3 protein: CAWSVRGARNEQYF
CDR3 DNA: TGTGCCTGGAGTGTACGAGGGGCGCGTAACGAGCAGTACTTC

V gene: TRBV27
J gene: TRBJ1-5
D gene: TRBD1
clone size: .
CDR3 protein: CASIGQGAQPQHF
CDR3 DNA: TGTGCCAGCATCGGACAGGGTGCTCAGCCCCAGCATTTT

V gene: TRBV21-1
J gene: TRBJ1-5
D gene: .
clone size: .
CDR3 protein: CASSKGRDTHQPQHF
CDR3 DNA: TGTGCCAGCAGCAAAGGACGGGACACCCATCAGCCCCAGCATTTT

V gene: TRBV5-1
J gene: TRBJ2-1
D gene: .
clone size: .
CDR3 protein: CASSLERLDEQFF
CDR3 DNA: TGCGCCAGCAGCTTGGAACGGTTAGATGAGCAGTTCTTC

V gene: TRBV18
J gene: TRBJ1-4
D gene: TRBD1
clone size: .
CDR3 protein: CASSPPSGDRSGRGLFF
CDR3 DNA: TGTGCCAGCTCACCACCTTCCGGGGACAGGTCGGGAAGGGGACTGTTTTTT

V gene: TRBV25-1
J gene: TRBJ1-4
D gene: .
clone size: once
CDR3 protein: CASSELNPEKLFF
CDR3 DNA: TGTGCCAGCAGTGAACTGAACCCAGAAAAACTGTTTTTT

V gene: TRBV5-4
J gene: TRBJ1-3
D gene: TRBD1
clone size: .
CDR3 protein: CASSDGQGGGNTIYF
CDR3 DNA: TGTGCCAGCAGCGACGGACAGGGCGGTGGAAACACCATATATTTT

V gene: TRBV7-6
J gene: TRBJ2-2
D gene: .
clone size: once
CDR3 protein: CASSSTGELFF
CDR3 DNA: TGTGCCAGCAGCTCCACCGGGGAGCTGTTTTTT

V gene: TRBV6-6
J gene: TRBJ2-1
D gene: TRBD2
clone size: .
CDR3 protein: CASRAGLATYNEQFF
CDR3 DNA: TGTGCCAGCAGAGCGGGACTAGCGACCTACAATGAGCAGTTCTTC

V gene: TRBV9
J gene: TRBJ1-2
D gene: .
clone size: once
CDR3 protein: CASSSVGGFGYGYTF
CDR3 DNA: TGTGCCAGCAGCTCCGTCGGGGGCTTTGGGTATGGCTACACCTTC

V gene: TRBV2
J gene: TRBJ1-5
D gene: TRBD1
clone size: .
CDR3 protein: CASRDRANQPQHF
CDR3 DNA: TGTGCCAGCCGGGACAGGGCCAATCAGCCCCAGCATTTT